The 12 T cell receptor beta chains below come from one sample, sequenced in a study of T-cell reconstitution after alpha-beta-depleted transplantation in children. During its preparation, the TCRbeta library received unique molecular identifiers. TCRdb passed the PCR reads through MiXCR, listing each CDR3 protein once. The sample records about 610,000 distinct CDR3 sequences, about 10% being singletons. The source material was PBMCs from the stem cell graft donor, sampled from the stem cell graft. These receptors were taken from a human donor who donated a stem cell graft to a child with acute myeloid leukemia.

This clonotype was recorded at least ten times. V gene TRBV29-1 combines with J gene TRBJ2-5, with 10 bases lining up with TRBD2. CDR3 length: 16 residues. Germline CDR1 and CDR2: SQVTM and ANQGSEA. Trimming at V came to 3 bases and at J to 2 bases, leaving 9 bases not matched to a gene. CDR3 bases: TGCAGCGTTGATGCGTCCGGACTAGCGGTTCAAGAGACCCAGTACTTC. Translated, it gives CSVDASGLAVQETQYF.

The chain employs TRBV5-5 and TRBJ1-5; D is unclear. V lost 0 bases to trimming and J lost 3 bases, with 7 bases between them. The CDR3 totals 14 residues. Germline V gives CDR1 SGHKS, CDR2 YYEKEE (reference sequence). CDR3 sequence reads: CASSLESPNQPQHF. The CDR3 bases are TGTGCCAGCAGCTTGGAAAGTCCCAATCAGCCCCAGCATTTT. The full variable domain, its missing parts supplied by reference TRBV5-5 and TRBJ1-5, is DAGVTQSPTHLIKTRGQQVTLRCSPISGHKSVSWYQQVLGQGPQFIFQYYEKEERGRGNFPDRFSARQFPNYSSELNVNALLLGDSALYLCASSLESPNQPQHFGDGTRLSIL.

The chain employs TRBV29-1 and TRBJ2-5, with unresolved D. The CDR3 is 13 amino acids. Germline V gene lookup returns CDR1 SQVTM and CDR2 ANQGSEA. V gave up 7 bases and J gave up 5 bases, with 17 bases separating them. CDR3 loop: CSATKSTWETQYF. CDR3 coding DNA: TGCAGCGCCACCAAATCTACCTGGGAGACCCAGTACTTC.

Of note for this clonotype: Since a much larger clone is just one base distant, this may be a read error. The conserved final phenylalanine or tryptophan is absent from the CDR3, which likely points to a read error. The CDR3 here is CSVPRGSTEAFI. The CDR3, as DNA: TGCAGCGTGCCCCGGGGGAGCACTGAAGCTTTCATT. V gene TRBV29-1 combines with J gene TRBJ1-1; D may be TRBD1 (5 bases). This CDR3 comprises 12 residues. The V gene lost 6 bases and the J gene lost 4 bases, with 12 bases spanning the gap. Per the germline V gene, CDR1 is SQVTM and CDR2 is ANQGSEA.

A few counts support this clonotype. The gene calls are TRBV10-3 and TRBJ2-3, with D hard to call. CDR1 and CDR2 from the germline V gene are ENHRY and SYGVKD. The CDR3 extends over 12 amino acids. Trimming removed 3 bases at V and 4 bases at J, with 5 bases between. CDR3 nucleotide sequence: TGTGCCATCAGTGAAGATTCAGATACGCAGTATTTT. It is translated as CAISEDSDTQYF.

The V and J genes are TRBV29-1 and TRBJ2-7; 9 bases line up with TRBD2. The J segment lost 5 bases and the V segment lost 4 bases, leaving 12 bases of the junction unmatched. The CDR3 spans 15 residues. Germline V gives CDR1 SQVTM, CDR2 ANQGSEA. The CDR3 DNA reads TGCAGCGTTGGGGGTGAGGGCGGGAGGGCCGACGAGCAGTACTTC. It codes for CSVGGEGGRADEQYF.

The sample holds many counts of this clonotype. The chain carries TRBV12-3 or TRBV12-4 and TRBJ2-7; TRBD2 matches 13 bases. The CDR3 has 16 residues. The V segment lost 5 bases and the J segment 2 bases; nucleotides outside the gene matches: 6. The CDR3 DNA is TGTGCCAGCAGTAAACTAGCGGGAGGGCCCCCCTACGAGCAGTACTTC. It codes for CASSKLAGGPPYEQYF.

This clonotype has at least ten counts. The chain is built from TRBV10-3 and TRBJ1-5; TRBD1 is a possible D gene (5 bases). Germline CDR1 ENHRY, CDR2 SYGVKD. The CDR3 totals 12 residues. V lost 8 bases to trimming and J lost 3 bases, with 8 bases between them. CDR3 amino acids: CAIRGPNQPQHF. CDR3 sequence (DNA): TGTGCCATCCGGGGCCCCAATCAGCCCCAGCATTTT.

Notes on this clonotype: A read error may explain this, as a much larger clone is one base away. The chain recombines TRBV4-2 with TRBJ2-1; 9 bases agree with TRBD2. The CDR3 consists of 17 residues. Germline CDR1 and CDR2: LGHNA and YNFKEQ. This CDR3 is CASSQEGTSLLNKEQFF. In DNA form, the CDR3 reads TGTGCCAGCAGCCAAGAAGGGACTAGCTTGCTGAACAAAGAGCAGTTCTTC.

This clonotype was counted only a few times. V is TRBV5-1 and J is TRBJ1-1, with 7 bases that match TRBD1. Germline CDR1 is SGHRS and CDR2 is YFSETQ. The length of the CDR3 is 15 residues. The V gene end was trimmed by 0 bases and the J gene end by 7 bases; junction bases not matched to a gene: 9. The CDR3 reads CASSLGGQPDVEAFF. As DNA, the CDR3 is TGCGCCAGCAGCTTGGGGGGACAGCCTGACGTTGAAGCTTTCTTT. The entire variable domain, with the rest obtained from reference TRBV5-1 and TRBJ1-1, is as follows: KAGVTQTPRYLIKTRGQQVTLSCSPISGHRSVSWYQQTPGQGLQFLFEYFSETQRNKGNFPGRFSGRQFSNSRSEMNVSTLELGDSALYLCASSLGGQPDVEAFFGQGTRLTVV.

In DNA, the CDR3 is TGTGCCAGCAGCTTGGTCATCGGACGTGGGGAAAAACTGTTTTTT. This gives the protein CASSLVIGRGEKLFF. This rearrangement joins TRBV5-8 to TRBJ1-4; D not resolved. The CDR3 consists of 15 residues. V was cut by 0 bases and J by 8 bases, with 14 bases left in between. Germline V gives CDR1 SGHTS, CDR2 YDEGEE.

The sample holds many counts of this clonotype. The chain employs TRBV27 and TRBJ2-7; 7 bases line up with TRBD2. V gave up 3 bases and J gave up 6 bases; unmatched junction bases: 8. There are 14 residues in the CDR3. Germline CDR1 and CDR2: MNHEY and SMNVEV (reference sequence). CDR3 in amino acids: CASSFLSGSGEQYF. The CDR3 DNA follows: TGTGCCAGCAGTTTTCTTAGCGGGTCGGGCGAGCAGTACTTC.